This entry lists 30 T cell receptor beta chains sequenced from one sample in a study of blood T cell repertoires in COVID-19. TCRdb's table, derived via immunoSEQ multiplex PCR, lists solely in-frame clones and lacks some. Among some 300,000 clones listed, 75% to 90% were seen once. Sequenced: peripheral blood. The receptor set was obtained from a woman aged 50 to 65 with COVID-19, enrolled during active disease.

This clone occurred once. The chain couples TRBV4-3 to TRBJ1-1; 10 bases fit TRBD1. Germline CDR1 is LGHNA and CDR2 is YSLEER. With V trimmed by 2 bases and J by 4 bases, 13 bases remained unmatched. CDR3 length: 18 amino acids. The CDR3 region is CASSQLGQGVVPGTEAFF. In DNA, the CDR3 is TGCGCCAGCAGCCAATTAGGACAGGGGGTAGTTCCGGGCACTGAAGCTTTCTTT.

The V and J genes are TRBV7-8 and TRBJ2-3, with 8 bases that match TRBD1. With V trimmed by 6 bases and J by 4 bases, 9 bases remained unmatched. This CDR3 has 15 amino acids. The germline V gene has CDR1 SGHVS and CDR2 FQNEAQ. The CDR3 loop reads CASRTFDRGSDTQYF. In DNA, the CDR3 is TGTGCCAGCAGGACCTTTGACAGGGGTTCAGATACGCAGTATTTT.

The V and J genes are TRBV5-1 and TRBJ1-6; 9 bases are a match to TRBD1. V gave up 2 bases and J gave up 5 bases; unmatched junction bases: 5. The CDR3 is 16 residues long. Germline CDR1 is SGHRS and CDR2 is YFSETQ. The CDR3 bases are TGCGCCAGCAGCTTTTCTGGACAGGGGAATAATTCACCCCTCCACTTT. It encodes CASSFSGQGNNSPLHF.

The rearrangement uses TRBV18 and TRBJ2-2; TRBD2 matches at 11 bases. The CDR3 covers 16 residues. Trimming at V came to 6 bases and at J to 2 bases, leaving 5 bases not matched to a gene. Per the germline V gene, CDR1 is KGHSH and CDR2 is LQKENI. This CDR3 reads CASSPRLAGNTGELFF. The CDR3, as DNA: TGTGCCAGCTCTCCAAGACTAGCGGGAAACACCGGGGAGCTGTTTTTT. Full variable domain (missing parts from reference TRBV18 and TRBJ2-2): NAGVMQNPRHLVRRRGQEARLRCSPMKGHSHVYWYRQLPEEGLKFMVYLQKENIIDESGMPKERFSAEFPKEGPSILRIQQVVRGDSAAYFCASSPRLAGNTGELFFGEGSRLTVL.

The rearrangement links TRBV11-3 to TRBJ1-6; tentative D call: TRBD1 (6 bases). The CDR3 totals 15 residues. Germline CDR1 reads SGHNT; CDR2 reads YENEEA. The V end was cut by 5 bases, the J end by 10 bases, with 18 bases between. CDR3 sequence reads: CASSLGGGYRSPLHF. Here the CDR3 DNA reads TGTGCCAGCAGCCTAGGGGGGGGATATCGATCACCCCTCCACTTT.

As concerns this clone: At the DNA level, this CDR3 is encoded by other sequences in the same sample as well. This sequence joins TRBV6-5 and TRBJ1-1, with a possible D match to TRBD1 (6 bases). The CDR3 extends over 13 amino acids. Germline V CDR1 and CDR2: MNHEY, SVGAGI. The ends were cut back, 7 bases at V and 1 base at J, with 10 bases in the middle. As DNA, the CDR3 is TGTGCCAGCACCGGGACACCGAACACTGAAGCTTTCTTT. Translated, it gives CASTGTPNTEAFF.

The chain combines TRBV11-2 with TRBJ2-1; D is uncertain. CDR3 length: 15 residues. Germline V gene data show CDR1 as SGHAT and CDR2 as FQNNGV. Trimming shortened V by 2 bases and J by 7 bases, and 15 bases separated the two germline ends. CDR3 residues: CASSLRGQETNEQFF. CDR3 bases: TGTGCCAGCAGCTTACGCGGCCAAGAGACGAATGAGCAGTTCTTC.

This clone was detected only a few times. The rearrangement uses TRBV6-5 and TRBJ1-5; TRBD1 might be the D (5 bases). The germline V and J ends were trimmed by 7 bases and 2 bases, with 6 bases remaining between them. CDR1 is MNHEY, CDR2 SVGAGI, per germline. This CDR3 is built from 12 residues. The CDR3 region is CASKTGNQPQHF. The CDR3, as DNA: TGTGCCAGCAAGACAGGCAATCAGCCCCAGCATTTT.

The CDR3 DNA is TGTGCCAGCCGGGACTTCCGACAGTCGTACTATGGCTACACCTTC. Translation: CASRDFRQSYYGYTF. The J gene is TRBJ1-2, the V gene TRBV6-6; possibly TRBD1 for D (5 bases). The CDR3 is 15 amino acids. CDR1 and CDR2 from the germline V gene are MNHNY and SVGAGI (reference sequence). V was clipped by 8 bases and J by 3 bases, with 19 bases between them.

The V call is TRBV6-5, the J call TRBJ1-1; D may be TRBD1 (6 bases). The germline V gene has CDR1 MNHEY and CDR2 SVGAGI. The CDR3 contains 14 residues. Trimming removed 5 bases at V and 3 bases at J, with 13 bases between. CDR3 sequence: CASSPTGGYTEAFF. The CDR3 DNA reads TGTGCCAGCAGTCCGACAGGCGGATACACTGAAGCTTTCTTT.

For the CDR3, the DNA is TGTGCCAGTAGCGGACAGCCCAACACCGGGGAGCTGTTTTTT. Protein product: CASSGQPNTGELFF. This chain joins TRBV19 and TRBJ2-2; D is perhaps TRBD1 (6 bases). Per germline, CDR1 LNHDA and CDR2 SQIVND (reference sequence). Trimming took off 6 bases at V and 2 bases at J, with 10 bases between the two ends. The CDR3 has 14 residues.

The rearrangement links TRBV18 to TRBJ1-2, with TRBD1 matching 7 bases. Germline trimming cut 5 bases from V and 4 bases from J; bases unmatched to any gene: 4. The CDR3 is 13 amino acids. From germline, CDR1 is KGHSH and CDR2 LQKENI. CDR3 amino acids: CASSTGQAYGYTF. The DNA for the CDR3 is TGTGCCAGCTCAACTGGACAGGCCTATGGCTACACCTTC.

The chain recombines TRBV19 with TRBJ1-3; 7 bases are shared with TRBD1. V lost 8 bases and J lost 4; bases outside the gene matches: 11. Germline V gene lookup returns CDR1 LNHDA and CDR2 SQIVND (reference sequence). This CDR3 contains 15 residues. The CDR3 DNA follows: TGTGCCAGTGGATCCCGACAGGGCCCCGGAAACACCATATATTTT. Encoded protein: CASGSRQGPGNTIYF.

The V gene is TRBV30, the J gene TRBJ2-7; 11 bases are shared with TRBD2. The germline V gene encodes CDR1 GTSNPN and CDR2 SVGIG (reference sequence). The CDR3 runs to 15 residues. Trimming took 4 bases from V and 0 from J; bases not matched to a gene: 5. The CDR3 DNA sequence: TGTGCCTGGAACCGACTAGCGGGATCCTCCTACGAGCAGTACTTC. Its translation: CAWNRLAGSSYEQYF.

The chain uses TRBV19 and TRBJ2-5; TRBD1 matches at 7 bases. There are 16 residues in the CDR3. The ends lost 4 bases at V and 1 base at J; junction bases unmatched: 9. In germline, CDR1 is LNHDA, CDR2 SQIVND (reference sequence). CDR3 DNA: TGTGCCAGTAGTAGCTACCCCCGGGACAGCCAAGAGACCCAGTACTTC. This translates into CASSSYPRDSQETQYF.

This chain connects TRBV21-1 to TRBJ1-2; the table's D call TRBD1 went unverified against the DNA. TRBV21-1 is shown as a pseudogene. CDR3 size: 16 residues. The CDR3 region is CASSFLERRGPYGYTF. The CDR3 DNA sequence: TGTGCCAGCAGCTTCCTTGAACGCAGGGGACCCTATGGCTACACCTTC.

The chain carries TRBV5-1 and TRBJ2-1; D possibly corresponds to TRBD2 (6 bases). With 7 bases removed from V and 0 bases from J, the gap between germline ends came to 11 bases. Germline V gene lookup returns CDR1 SGHRS and CDR2 YFSETQ. The CDR3 covers 14 residues. The CDR3 reads CASRSGGSYNEQFF. CDR3 bases: TGCGCCAGCCGTAGCGGAGGCTCCTACAATGAGCAGTTCTTC.

V usage is TRBV7-8 and J usage is TRBJ1-4, with D unclear. Per the germline V gene, CDR1 is SGHVS and CDR2 is FQNEAQ. The V and J ends lost 6 bases and 0 bases respectively, with 11 bases between them. This CDR3 region has 15 residues. The CDR3 DNA reads as TGTGCCAGCAGATCGTTATCCGCAACTAATGAAAAACTGTTTTTT. Translation: CASRSLSATNEKLFF.

This clone was recorded a few times. This chain connects TRBV11-2 to TRBJ1-1; D is perhaps TRBD1 (6 bases). The V end was cut by 3 bases, the J end by 7 bases, with 18 bases between. CDR1 and CDR2 (germline): SGHAT, FQNNGV. The CDR3 totals 15 residues. The CDR3 protein is CASSFIRGTRDEAFF. The CDR3 nucleotides read TGTGCCAGCAGCTTCATCAGGGGTACCCGGGATGAAGCTTTCTTT.

This clone was found a few times. The chain recombines TRBV19 with TRBJ2-1, with 7 bases fitting TRBD2. The J segment lost 1 base and the V segment lost 10 bases, leaving 13 bases of the junction unmatched. Germline V CDR1 and CDR2: LNHDA, SQIVND (reference sequence). CDR3 size: 16 residues. The CDR3 reads CATSRAGAVSYNEQFF. DNA of the CDR3: TGTGCCACCAGTAGGGCGGGAGCGGTTTCCTACAATGAGCAGTTCTTC.

This clone was seen once. The gene calls are TRBV7-8 and TRBJ2-1, with 14 bases fitting TRBD2. The CDR3 spans 16 residues. V shed 10 bases and J 8 bases; nucleotides not matched to a gene: 13. Germline-derived CDR1 and CDR2 are SGHVS and FQNEAQ. The CDR3 DNA reads as TGTGCCACCAAAACGACTAGCGGGAGGGCCGGGGATGAGCAGTTCTTC. It translates to CATKTTSGRAGDEQFF.

This clone occurred a few times. An end of the junction differs from the germline gene, which may be a read error. This chain links TRBV7-9 with TRBJ2-5; D unresolved. CDR3 length equals 12 residues. Germline loops: CDR1 SEHNR, CDR2 FQNEAQ (reference sequence). The CDR3 DNA reads TGTGCCAGCAGCTCCCCCCAAAAGACCCAGTACTTC. As protein: CASSSPQKTQYF.

This chain joins TRBV4-3 and TRBJ1-6, with TRBD1 as a possible D gene (6 bases). The CDR3 spans 15 residues. V shed 5 bases and J shed 9 bases, with 17 bases lying between them. Germline V lookup: CDR1 LGHNA, CDR2 YSLEER. CDR3 region: CASSTTRGRGSPLHF. For the CDR3, the DNA is TGCGCCAGCAGCACCACGCGGGGGCGAGGTTCACCCCTCCACTTT.

This rearrangement joins TRBV12-5 to TRBJ1-6; TRBD1 matches 7 bases. The V gene end was trimmed by 1 base and the J gene end by 10 bases; junction bases not matched to a gene: 7. CDR1 is LGHNT, CDR2 FRNRAP, per germline. The CDR3 loop spans 15 amino acids. The chain's CDR3 is CASGLGQGLDSPLHF. The CDR3 nucleotides are TGTGCTAGTGGTTTGGGACAGGGCTTAGACTCACCCCTCCACTTT. The entire variable domain, with the rest obtained from reference TRBV12-5 and TRBJ1-6, is as follows: DARVTQTPRHKVTEMGQEVTMRCQPILGHNTVFWYRQTMMQGLELLAYFRNRAPLDDSGMPKDRFSAEMPDATLATLKIQPSEPRDSAVYFCASGLGQGLDSPLHFGNGTRLTVT.

The V and J genes are TRBV30 and TRBJ2-1; 9 nucleotides line up with TRBD1. There are 14 residues in the CDR3. CDR1 and CDR2 (germline): GTSNPN, SVGIG (reference sequence). Germline trimming cut 1 base from V and 7 bases from J; bases unmatched to any gene: 5. In nucleotides, the CDR3 is TGTGCCTGGAGTGGCGGGACAGGGAAAAATGAGCAGTTCTTC. Protein sequence: CAWSGGTGKNEQFF. Looking up the rest from reference TRBV30 and TRBJ2-1 gives the full variable domain: SQTIHQWPATLVQPVGSPLSLECTVEGTSNPNLYWYRQAAGRGLQLLFYSVGIGQISSEVPQNLSASRPQDRQFILSSKKLLLSDSGFYLCAWSGGTGKNEQFFGPGTRLTVL.

This chain joins TRBV4-2 and TRBJ2-5, with no clear D. The CDR3 spans 12 residues. V lost 0 bases and J 7 bases, leaving 6 bases between the germline ends. Germline CDR1 and CDR2: LGHNA and YNFKEQ. For the CDR3, the DNA is TGTGCCAGCAGCCAAGACGGGTGGACCCAGTACTTC. Encoded protein: CASSQDGWTQYF.

V is TRBV10-1 and J is TRBJ2-5; perhaps TRBD1 as D (5 bases). The CDR3 covers 14 residues. Germline values: CDR1 WNHNN, CDR2 SYGVQD (reference sequence). The V and J ends lost 0 bases and 4 bases respectively, with 9 bases between them. The CDR3 DNA sequence: TGCGCCAGCAGTGAGTCCCTGGGGCGAGAGACCCAGTACTTC. It translates to CASSESLGRETQYF.

The chain combines TRBV19 with TRBJ1-3; D possibly corresponds to TRBD1 (5 bases). The germline V and J ends were trimmed by 6 bases and 2 bases, with 11 bases remaining between them. The CDR3 spans 14 residues. From germline, CDR1 is LNHDA and CDR2 SQIVND (reference sequence). Here the CDR3 DNA reads TGTGCCAGTAGCATCTGGGGGGCTGGAAACACCATATATTTT. Protein product: CASSIWGAGNTIYF.

This clone was picked up one time. This rearrangement joins TRBV7-9 to TRBJ2-1; a weak D match, TRBD2 (6 bases). V was trimmed by 5 bases and J by 12 bases, leaving 17 bases between them. The CDR3 has 13 residues. Germline V lookup: CDR1 SEHNR, CDR2 FQNEAQ (reference sequence). The CDR3 DNA sequence: TGTGCCAGCAGCCACCTGGACTATTCGCGGCAGTTCTTC. It codes for CASSHLDYSRQFF. The full variable domain, with the rest looked up from reference TRBV7-9 and TRBJ2-1, is DTGVSQNPRHKITKRGQNVTFRCDPISEHNRLYWYRQTLGQGPEFLTYFQNEAQLEKSRLLSDRFSAERPKGSFSTLEIQRTEQGDSAMYLCASSHLDYSRQFFGPGTRLTVL.

The CDR3 is CASSVLDSPYNEQFF. The CDR3 bases are TGTGCCAGCAGCGTATTAGACAGCCCCTACAATGAGCAGTTCTTC. The chain carries TRBV9 and TRBJ2-1, with TRBD1 as a possible D gene (5 bases). V lost 1 base to trimming and J lost 2 bases, with 10 bases between them. Germline CDR1 SGDLS, CDR2 YYNGEE. CDR3 length equals 15 residues.